The 10 T cell receptor beta chains in this list originate from one sample, sequenced in a study of identical twins. TCRdb recomputed calls from the 5' RACE reads with MiXCR, one row per CDR3 protein. The table records roughly 470,000 distinct CDR3 sequences, approximately 14% of them present only once. These data were likewise used in another study, on yellow fever vaccine responses in identical twins.

The sample taken for sequencing was CD4+ T cells sorted from blood. These receptor sequences come from a woman between 18 and 29 years old in good health.

The V call is TRBV14, the J call TRBJ2-7, with unresolved D. Germline V lookup: CDR1 SGHDN, CDR2 FVKESK. This CDR3 comprises 14 residues. Trimming left V 0 bases short and J 13 bases short, with 19 bases between. In nucleotides, the CDR3 is TGTGCCAGCAGCCAAGATCGGCGCCAGCGCTTCGTCTACTTC. Translation gives CASSQDRRQRFVYF.

This clonotype has a handful of counts. This rearrangement joins TRBV5-5 to TRBJ1-1; perhaps TRBD1 as D (5 bases). CDR1 and CDR2 from the germline V gene are SGHKS and YYEKEE (reference sequence). The CDR3 spans 14 residues. V lost 4 bases, J lost 3 bases, and 13 bases lay in between. The CDR3 spells CASSPGTDYTEAFF. The CDR3 coding sequence is TGTGCCAGCAGCCCCGGGACGGATTACACTGAAGCTTTCTTT. The full variable domain, its missing parts supplied by reference TRBV5-5 and TRBJ1-1, is DAGVTQSPTHLIKTRGQQVTLRCSPISGHKSVSWYQQVLGQGPQFIFQYYEKEERGRGNFPDRFSARQFPNYSSELNVNALLLGDSALYLCASSPGTDYTEAFFGQGTRLTVV.

This clonotype showed up just a few times. CDR3 nucleotides: TGCAGTGCAGAACTAGCGGGGGGATACAATGAGCAGTTCTTC. Its protein is CSAELAGGYNEQFF. The V call is TRBV20-1, the J call TRBJ2-1, with TRBD2 matching over 12 bases. The V segment lost 6 bases and the J segment 4 bases; nucleotides outside the gene matches: 4. Germline CDR1 and CDR2: DFQATT and SNEGSKA (reference sequence). The CDR3 sequence is 14 residues long.

The chain recombines TRBV7-9 with TRBJ2-7, with D possibly being TRBD1 (7 bases). CDR1 and CDR2 from the germline V gene are SEHNR and FQNEAQ (reference sequence). The CDR3 contains 12 residues. V gave up 11 bases and J gave up 0 bases, with 11 bases separating them. CDR3 coding DNA: TGTGCCGCGGGACAGAACTCCTACGAGCAGTACTTC. This gives the protein CAAGQNSYEQYF.

V and J are TRBV27 and TRBJ2-7; no reliable D call. The CDR3 has 11 amino acids. Germline CDR1 MNHEY, CDR2 SMNVEV (reference sequence). Trimming shortened V by 7 bases and J by 2 bases, and 6 bases separated the two germline ends. The chain's CDR3 is CASTLPYEQYF. The CDR3 coding sequence is TGTGCCAGCACCCTGCCCTACGAGCAGTACTTC.

This clonotype showed up just a few times. The rearrangement uses TRBV6-1 and TRBJ2-7; TRBD1 agrees at 9 bases. From germline, CDR1 is MNHNS and CDR2 SASEGT. With 8 bases clipped from V and 3 bases from J, the junction kept 11 bases outside the gene matches. This CDR3 has 15 amino acids. CDR3 loop: CASEGPGQGFYEQYF. In DNA, the CDR3 is TGTGCCAGCGAAGGACCGGGACAGGGTTTCTACGAGCAGTACTTC.

The rearrangement links TRBV4-2 to TRBJ2-1; D possibly corresponds to TRBD2 (5 bases). The CDR3 consists of 13 residues. The ends were cut back, 4 bases at V and 8 bases at J, with 12 bases in the middle. Germline values: CDR1 LGHNA, CDR2 YNFKEQ. This chain's CDR3 is CASSPLATHEQFF. CDR3 sequence (DNA): TGTGCCAGCAGCCCCCTAGCTACCCATGAGCAGTTCTTC.

For this clonotype: The CDR3 does not close with the conserved phenylalanine or tryptophan, likely indicating a read error. The chain has TRBV30 and TRBJ2-5; D assignment may be TRBD1 or TRBD2 (5 bases each). The ends were cut back, 0 bases at V and 3 bases at J, with 11 bases in the middle. Germline V lookup: CDR1 GTSNPN, CDR2 SVGIG (reference sequence). The CDR3 runs 14 residues. The CDR3 region is CAWSVGALEETQYI. Here the CDR3 DNA reads TGTGCCTGGAGTGTAGGGGCACTAGAAGAGACCCAGTACATC.

This clonotype was seen only a few times. CDR3 in amino acids: CASRPGGENGELFF. DNA of the CDR3: TGCGCCAGCAGGCCCGGGGGGGAGAACGGGGAGCTGTTTTTT. The chain has TRBV10-1 and TRBJ2-2; 8 nucleotides line up with TRBD2. The junction had 7 bases not matched to a gene; V was cut back by 6 bases and J by 7 bases. From germline, CDR1 is WNHNN and CDR2 SYGVQD (reference sequence). The CDR3 is made up of 14 amino acids.

The chain uses TRBV5-6 and TRBJ2-1, with D tentatively TRBD2 (5 bases). The CDR3 sequence is 16 residues long. V was shortened by 0 bases and J by 2 bases, with 12 bases between the two germline ends. Germline V lookup: CDR1 SGHDT, CDR2 YYEEEE. CDR3 loop: CASSLEGFGAYNEQFF. The CDR3 bases are TGTGCCAGCAGCTTGGAAGGATTCGGGGCCTACAATGAGCAGTTCTTC.